The text below deals with one T cell receptor beta chain. Its target is unknown. This specimen belongs to a study of cytomegalovirus exposure and HLA in healthy donors. Study observations and caveats: Reported results showed that the classifier diagnosed cytomegalovirus status with high specificity and sensitivity. According to the study, around 180 TCR beta chains were cytomegalovirus-associated. Most TCR sequences were rare, but some public TCRs occurred in many donors. A subsequent analysis found that TCR clusters from the first cohort also tended to co-occur in the 90 to 150 validation repertoires, with around 94% of cluster scores above 0.

Germline V gene lookup returns CDR1 MNHEY and CDR2 SMNVEV (reference sequence). This CDR3 is 15 amino acids long. V lost 4 bases, J lost 7 bases, and 16 bases lay in between. Using immunoSEQ multiplex PCR, the repertoire was profiled, and TCRdb retains in-frame clones only, with some absent. The sample shows 65,000 to 95,000 clones, 80% to 95% of them seen only once. This chain uses TRBV27 with TRBJ1-4; tentatively, D is TRBD1 (6 bases). The TCR was taken from a woman under 40 in good health and CMV-seronegative. The sample was PBMCs. CDR3: CASSSNRELREKLFF. The CDR3 DNA sequence: TGTGCCAGCAGTTCAAACAGGGAGTTACGTGAAAAACTGTTTTTT.